This T cell receptor beta chain is drawn from a study of blood T cell repertoires in COVID-19. Measured with immunoSEQ multiplex PCR; TCRdb has only the in-frame clones, and not every one. There are hundreds of thousands of clones in the sample; 90% occur only once, and about 4.5% lies in the top ten. Germline V gives CDR1 KGHSH, CDR2 LQKENI. V lost 1 base and J lost 4, with 13 bases in between. There are 15 residues in the CDR3. Sequencing was performed on PBMCs or T cells enriched from blood (not recorded which). The sequence derives from a woman between 18 and 29 years old with acute COVID-19. The chain has TRBV18 and TRBJ2-5, with a tentative D call TRBD2 (6 bases). CDR3 DNA: TGTGCCAGCTCACCACGCGGGAACGAGGGAGAGACCCAGTACTTC. This translates into CASSPRGNEGETQYF. Filled out from reference TRBV18 and TRBJ2-5, the complete variable domain reads NAGVMQNPRHLVRRRGQEARLRCSPMKGHSHVYWYRQLPEEGLKFMVYLQKENIIDESGMPKERFSAEFPKEGPSILRIQQVVRGDSAAYFCASSPRGNEGETQYFGPGTRLLVL.